One and the same sample provided the 6 T cell receptor beta chains below, sequenced in a study of OX40 agonist ivuxolimab in advanced cancers. The repertoire was sequenced with immunoSEQ multiplex PCR; TCRdb's copy has only in-frame clones and lacks some. This repertoire shows 75,000 to 100,000 clones, under 90% found once; its top ten account for around 5%. The source was CD4+ or CD8+ T cells sorted from blood, collected in a trial of the OX40 agonist ivuxolimab. Every receptor here comes from an adult with an advanced solid tumor such as melanoma, head and neck, liver or kidney cancer.

V is TRBV4-3 and J is TRBJ2-4; maybe TRBD1 (6 bases). V was trimmed by 1 base and J by 0 bases, leaving 10 bases between them. Germline values: CDR1 LGHNA, CDR2 YSLEER. This CDR3 has 16 residues. CDR3 residues: CASSQAGHLAKNIQYF. The CDR3 DNA follows: TGCGCCAGCAGCCAAGCGGGACATCTAGCCAAAAACATTCAGTACTTC.

The chain links TRBV2 to TRBJ2-7, with a weak D call TRBD2 (5 bases). The V gene's germline CDR1 is SNHLY and CDR2 FYNNEI. This CDR3 has 13 amino acids. V was clipped by 6 bases and J by 7 bases, with 16 bases between them. The CDR3 coding sequence is TGTGCCAGCAGGCCCCGGCGGGTTGGGGAGCAGTACTTC. Translation: CASRPRRVGEQYF.

The V gene is TRBV14, the J gene TRBJ2-1; tentative D call: TRBD1 (5 bases). With 1 base removed from V and 8 bases from J, the gap between germline ends came to 15 bases. Germline V gives CDR1 SGHDN, CDR2 FVKESK. The CDR3 is made up of 15 amino acids. The DNA for the CDR3 is TGTGCCAGCAGCCAAGTCAGTGGCCAGGGCGATGAGCAGTTCTTC. Protein: CASSQVSGQGDEQFF. The full variable domain, completed using reference TRBV14 and TRBJ2-1, is EAGVTQFPSHSVIEKGQTVTLRCDPISGHDNLYWYRRVMGKEIKFLLHFVKESKQDESGMPNNRFLAERTGGTYSTLKVQPAELEDSGVYFCASSQVSGQGDEQFFGPGTRLTVL.

The V and J genes are TRBV19 and TRBJ2-3; no definite D call. V lost 3 bases, J lost 0 bases, and 13 bases lay in between. Germline CDR1 reads LNHDA; CDR2 reads SQIVND (reference sequence). This CDR3 region has 16 residues. The CDR3 spells CASSILPGTSTDTQYF. CDR3 nucleotides: TGTGCCAGTAGTATCCTGCCAGGTACTAGCACAGATACGCAGTATTTT.

The chain uses TRBV7-2 and TRBJ1-2, with D uncertain. CDR1 SGHTA and CDR2 FQGNSA come from the germline V gene. V was clipped by 5 bases and J by 0 bases, with 10 bases between them. The CDR3 sequence is 14 residues long. CDR3 nucleotides: TGTGCCAGCAGCCGCCGTCCCGCTAACTATGGCTACACCTTC. Its translation: CASSRRPANYGYTF.

The chain is built from TRBV5-1 and TRBJ1-4, with D possibly being TRBD1 (6 bases). This CDR3 contains 16 residues. V lost 0 bases to trimming and J lost 7 bases, with 16 bases between them. CDR1 is SGHRS, CDR2 YFSETQ, per germline. CDR3 sequence: CASSLAPQGLGEKLFF. For the CDR3, the DNA is TGCGCCAGCAGCTTGGCCCCCCAGGGGCTGGGTGAAAAACTGTTTTTT.